This TCR beta chain was identified in a study of cytomegalovirus exposure and HLA in healthy donors. The primer mix had 60 Vbeta and 13 Jbeta primers. The table came from immunoSEQ multiplex PCR; TCRdb's copy has only in-frame clones and leaves some out. This table has about 100,000 clones, roughly three quarters appearing once. Notes on the study in general: Immune exposure information comprised only CMV serostatus.

CDR3 length: 16 amino acids. The V gene's germline CDR1 is SGDLS and CDR2 YYNGEE. V gave up 0 bases and J gave up 2 bases; unmatched junction bases: 3. A remark on this clone: What it recognizes is unknown.

The receptor was derived from a woman aged 60-70 years in good health and CMV-seronegative. V is TRBV9 and J is TRBJ1-2, with TRBD1 matching over 11 bases. Material for sequencing was PBMCs. The CDR3 sequence: CASSVGRDRGNYGYTF. CDR3 nucleotide sequence: TGTGCCAGCAGCGTAGGTCGGGACAGGGGGAACTATGGCTACACCTTC.